This T cell receptor beta chain was sequenced during a study of T cells in Graves' hyperthyroidism and ophthalmopathy. For ophthalmopathy patients, the Clinical Activity Score was at least 3 and the NOSPECS grade at least 4; duration was under 3 months. Trimming took off 2 bases at V and 8 bases at J, with 19 bases between the two ends. Germline lookup yields CDR1 MRHNA and CDR2 SNTAGT. The length of the CDR3 is 16 residues. Regions amplified from RNA transcripts were the TCR beta CDR3 regions. HTBI primers drove first-round RT-PCR of the TCR CDR3. One entry per CDR3 protein results from TCRdb running MiXCR on the multiplex PCR reads. The sample holds about 370,000 distinct CDR3 sequences, 15% seen once.

J is TRBJ1-5 and V is TRBV6-4; perhaps TRBD1 as D (6 bases). This sequence was found in a woman aged 60-75 years with Graves' ophthalmopathy. The sequencing input was blood. In DNA, the CDR3 is TGTGCCAGCAGTGACGAGGTGGACAGTTCGAACGAGCCCCAGCATTTT. Protein: CASSDEVDSSNEPQHF.